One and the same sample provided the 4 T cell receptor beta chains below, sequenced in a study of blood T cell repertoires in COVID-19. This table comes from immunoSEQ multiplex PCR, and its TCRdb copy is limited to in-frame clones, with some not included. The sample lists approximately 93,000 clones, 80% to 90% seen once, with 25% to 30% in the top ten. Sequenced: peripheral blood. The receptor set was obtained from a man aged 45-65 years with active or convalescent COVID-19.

The CDR3 loop is CASSPAGGVLLNEQFF. Here the CDR3 DNA reads TGTGCCAGTAGTCCAGCAGGGGGAGTGTTGTTAAATGAGCAGTTCTTC. This rearrangement joins TRBV19 to TRBJ2-1, with TRBD1 matching 7 bases. The V and J ends lost 5 bases and 7 bases, in that order; junction bases with no gene match: 14. Germline V gene lookup returns CDR1 LNHDA and CDR2 SQIVND (reference sequence). The CDR3 loop spans 16 amino acids. The variable domain in full, completed from reference TRBV19 and TRBJ2-1, reads DGGITQSPKYLFRKEGQNVTLSCEQNLNHDAMYWYRQDPGQGLRLIYYSQIVNDFQKGDIAEGYSVSREKKESFPLTVTSAQKNPTAFYLCASSPAGGVLLNEQFFGPGTRLTVL.

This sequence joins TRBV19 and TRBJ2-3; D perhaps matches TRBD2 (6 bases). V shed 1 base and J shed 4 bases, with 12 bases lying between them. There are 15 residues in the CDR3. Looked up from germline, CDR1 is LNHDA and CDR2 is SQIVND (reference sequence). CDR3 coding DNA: TGTGCCAGTAGTATAGGCGGGGTGAGGGCAGATACGCAGTATTTT. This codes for CASSIGGVRADTQYF.

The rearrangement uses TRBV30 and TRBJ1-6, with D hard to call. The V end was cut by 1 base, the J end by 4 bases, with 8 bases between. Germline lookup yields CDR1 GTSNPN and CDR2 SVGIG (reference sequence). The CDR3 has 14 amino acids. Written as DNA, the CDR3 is TGTGCCTGGAGTGGCCAGGCATATAATTCACCCCTCCACTTT. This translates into CAWSGQAYNSPLHF.

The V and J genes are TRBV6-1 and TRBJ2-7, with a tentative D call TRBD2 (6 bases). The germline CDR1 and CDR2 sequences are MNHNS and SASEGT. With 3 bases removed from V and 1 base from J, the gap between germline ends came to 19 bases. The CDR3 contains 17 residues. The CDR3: CASSEGPGGTNSYEQYF. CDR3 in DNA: TGTGCCAGCAGTGAGGGGCCTGGGGGGACGAATTCCTACGAGCAGTACTTC.